Described below is a single T cell receptor beta chain sequence and its context. Its cognate antigen has yet to be identified. Base qualities are not at hand, and no much larger clone is one base apart. TCRbeta CDR3 regions were amplified from genomic DNA using the immunoSEQ Assay, a bias-controlled multiplex PCR. In the paper's pipeline: Within the assay, amplification of reference gene primers was used to estimate how many nucleated cells each sample contained. Sequence reads were collapsed and filtered to measure the absolute abundance of every unique TCRbeta CDR3 rearrangement. For each sample, productive Simpson clonality was calculated by taking the square root of Simpson's diversity index across productive rearrangements. The immuneACCESS repertoire file appears here via TCRdb, limited to in-frame rearrangements. These files lack a portion of the clones; in checked studies, under half of the deficit traces to unresolved V genes, and the cause of the others is not known. From that table come the V and J calls and clone size; the DNA was used to work out D and trimming. The sample table holds around 150,000 clones, of which about 80% were seen once. The leading ten clones occupy around 3.7% of the sample.

Participants in the prospective study were aged about 18 to 89 years, lived in some 24 United States geographic areas, and enrolled through a virtual design. In the prospective study, cohorts were assigned on the basis of participant-reported clinical history obtained from a screening survey and a study questionnaire. For ImmuneRACE Cohort 3, a participant was defined as recovered based on two consecutive negative NP/OP PCR tests, clearance by a healthcare professional, or resolution of symptoms. Each participant in the prospective study had whole blood, serum and a nasopharyngeal or oropharyngeal swab collected by mobile phlebotomists. Additional blood draws and questionnaires over a roughly two-month period could optionally be provided by prospective study participants. Before DNA extraction, blood samples from the prospective study were shipped at room temperature or frozen. This entry is derived from a study of blood T cell repertoires in COVID-19 (TCRdb year 2020). General notes on the study: Samples covering the acute and convalescent phases of COVID-19 were provided by collaborators in the United States, Italy and Spain. The prospective study material was composed of cDNA or gDNA derived from T cells, B-cell-depleted T cells, or PBMCs. The dataset comprised deeply sampled blood TCRbeta repertoires from subjects exposed to, actively infected with, or recovered from COVID-19. The repertoires were released in a freely available public database intended as a resource for research on the immune response to SARS-CoV-2. The samples were drawn from two sources: the first 160 participants of the ongoing ImmuneRACE study, and 1,000 to 1,500 subjects contributed by 6 global collaborators. Sample metadata almost always included a de-identified subject ID, COVID-19 status, age in years and sex. HLA class I and class II types, where available, came from metadata supplied by the sample provider rather than from assay-based typing.

The germline V gene supplies CDR1 MGHRA and CDR2 YSYEKL. Reading from cysteine to phenylalanine, the CDR3 counts 18 amino acids. The DNA shown is the 54-base CDR3, in frame from base 1. V is cut back by 0 bases and J by 4 bases, with 11 bases in the junction unmatched. Results and caveats for the whole study, not just this receptor: How much clinical and demographic metadata was included differed by source and by participant, and the metadata was provided uncurated.

Sequenced: PBMCs or T cells enriched from blood (not recorded which). The TCR originated in a woman aged 60-75 years who had recovered from COVID-19. The sequence is built from TRBV4-1 and TRBJ2-1; 8 bases in the junction line up with TRBD2. This receptor carries the CDR3 CASSQDVGIAGSYNEQFF. The DNA sequence is TGCGCCAGCAGCCAAGATGTAGGAATAGCGGGGTCGTACAATGAGCAGTTCTTC.